This TCR beta chain was sequenced in a study of graft-versus-host responses after intestinal transplantation (dated by TCRdb to about 2021). Notes on the research overall: Recipients received multivisceral, liver-intestinal, or isolated intestinal transplants. Every recipient was given anti-thymocyte globulin induction, followed by approximately three years of maintenance tacrolimus and steroids. After intestinal transplantation, graft-versus-host and host-versus-graft alloreactive T cell clones were followed in the graft, circulation and bone marrow using bulk TCR-beta CDR3 sequencing. Alloreactive clones were identified by sequencing pre-transplant mixed lymphocyte reaction products and comparing these products with unstimulated pre-transplant donor and recipient T cells. The cohort enrolled about two dozen intestinal transplant recipients including one retransplant, and a few patients lacking pretransplant specimens were excluded. A peak of at least 4% donor T cells among recipient peripheral blood mononuclear cells was the definition used for donor T cell macrochimerism. Instead of going to the commercial service, samples from a few later patients were sequenced in-house on an Illumina MiSeq and processed with MiXCR. The study at large found these results: In the allografts of patients with donor T cell macrochimerism, GvH to HvG T cell clonal ratios were high. Early after transplant, peak levels of circulating GvH clones were found to be associated with declines in HvG clones. The conclusions were limited by the relatively low number and heterogeneity of the intestinal transplant patients. GvH clones were detected in recipient bone marrow, and some appeared earlier in ileal mucosa or blood, consistent with an intestinal mucosal origin.

V and J lose 3 bases and 4 bases, and a span of 9 bases separates them. Looking up the germline V gene yields CDR1 MDHEN and CDR2 SYDVKM. The CDR3 numbers 13 residues from cysteine through phenylalanine. Only the CDR3 part of the read is kept: 39 bases, read in frame from the first base. The meaning of the sample's time point label: cells obtained before transplantation from donor or recipient. CD3+CD4+ and CD3+CD8+ populations were FACS-sorted from unstimulated pre-transplant donor and recipient cells taken from spleen or lymph nodes. Notes on this clone: Its antigen remains undetermined. It has no much larger one-base neighbor in the sample; base qualities were not kept.

Library construction relied on the immunoSEQ multiplex PCR assay. For most patients, genomic DNA was isolated with the Qiagen DNeasy Blood and Tissue Kit and shipped frozen to Adaptive Biotechnologies for TCR sequencing. High-throughput TCR-beta CDR3 sequencing of genomic DNA from most patients was performed by Adaptive Biotechnologies. As for the original processing: Adaptive's ImmunoSEQ software was the source of the TCR sequencing data for about 20 patients, while three other patients were processed with MiXCR and VDJtools. To correct CD4 versus CD8 sorting errors, any sequence found in both subsets at a frequency ratio below 5:1 was removed. CDR3 nucleotide sequences shared between donor and recipient were removed because their origin could not be assigned. To be classed as alloreactive, a clone needed at least 2-fold expansion over unstimulated cells and a minimum CFSE-low frequency of 0.002% (template counts) or 0.001% (read counts). A clone was considered mappable if detected in the sequenced pre-transplant spleen, lymph node, or MLR CFSE-low populations of the donor or recipient. Cumulative frequency of alloreactive clones was calculated as a percentage of all sequences weighted by copy number. The clones in this table, taken by TCRdb from immuneACCESS, are in-frame only. Not every clone is retained; where verified, under half of the shortfall comes from an unresolved V gene, and the cause of the rest is unknown. The V and J calls and the clone size are those of that table, but D and trimming were determined from the DNA. This sample holds tens of thousands of clones; 84% were observed only once. 0.39% of the sample is held by the ten biggest clonotypes.

Recombination joined TRBV28 with TRBJ1-2; the D gene is perhaps TRBD1, on 5 matching bases. The TCR originated in a human donor who was the organ donor for an intestinal transplant. The specimen was unstimulated CD4+ T cells sorted from spleen or lymph node cells, collected before transplant. CDR3 region: CASSFRDPYGYTF. In nucleotide form, the sequence is TGTGCCAGCAGTTTCAGGGATCCCTATGGCTACACCTTC.